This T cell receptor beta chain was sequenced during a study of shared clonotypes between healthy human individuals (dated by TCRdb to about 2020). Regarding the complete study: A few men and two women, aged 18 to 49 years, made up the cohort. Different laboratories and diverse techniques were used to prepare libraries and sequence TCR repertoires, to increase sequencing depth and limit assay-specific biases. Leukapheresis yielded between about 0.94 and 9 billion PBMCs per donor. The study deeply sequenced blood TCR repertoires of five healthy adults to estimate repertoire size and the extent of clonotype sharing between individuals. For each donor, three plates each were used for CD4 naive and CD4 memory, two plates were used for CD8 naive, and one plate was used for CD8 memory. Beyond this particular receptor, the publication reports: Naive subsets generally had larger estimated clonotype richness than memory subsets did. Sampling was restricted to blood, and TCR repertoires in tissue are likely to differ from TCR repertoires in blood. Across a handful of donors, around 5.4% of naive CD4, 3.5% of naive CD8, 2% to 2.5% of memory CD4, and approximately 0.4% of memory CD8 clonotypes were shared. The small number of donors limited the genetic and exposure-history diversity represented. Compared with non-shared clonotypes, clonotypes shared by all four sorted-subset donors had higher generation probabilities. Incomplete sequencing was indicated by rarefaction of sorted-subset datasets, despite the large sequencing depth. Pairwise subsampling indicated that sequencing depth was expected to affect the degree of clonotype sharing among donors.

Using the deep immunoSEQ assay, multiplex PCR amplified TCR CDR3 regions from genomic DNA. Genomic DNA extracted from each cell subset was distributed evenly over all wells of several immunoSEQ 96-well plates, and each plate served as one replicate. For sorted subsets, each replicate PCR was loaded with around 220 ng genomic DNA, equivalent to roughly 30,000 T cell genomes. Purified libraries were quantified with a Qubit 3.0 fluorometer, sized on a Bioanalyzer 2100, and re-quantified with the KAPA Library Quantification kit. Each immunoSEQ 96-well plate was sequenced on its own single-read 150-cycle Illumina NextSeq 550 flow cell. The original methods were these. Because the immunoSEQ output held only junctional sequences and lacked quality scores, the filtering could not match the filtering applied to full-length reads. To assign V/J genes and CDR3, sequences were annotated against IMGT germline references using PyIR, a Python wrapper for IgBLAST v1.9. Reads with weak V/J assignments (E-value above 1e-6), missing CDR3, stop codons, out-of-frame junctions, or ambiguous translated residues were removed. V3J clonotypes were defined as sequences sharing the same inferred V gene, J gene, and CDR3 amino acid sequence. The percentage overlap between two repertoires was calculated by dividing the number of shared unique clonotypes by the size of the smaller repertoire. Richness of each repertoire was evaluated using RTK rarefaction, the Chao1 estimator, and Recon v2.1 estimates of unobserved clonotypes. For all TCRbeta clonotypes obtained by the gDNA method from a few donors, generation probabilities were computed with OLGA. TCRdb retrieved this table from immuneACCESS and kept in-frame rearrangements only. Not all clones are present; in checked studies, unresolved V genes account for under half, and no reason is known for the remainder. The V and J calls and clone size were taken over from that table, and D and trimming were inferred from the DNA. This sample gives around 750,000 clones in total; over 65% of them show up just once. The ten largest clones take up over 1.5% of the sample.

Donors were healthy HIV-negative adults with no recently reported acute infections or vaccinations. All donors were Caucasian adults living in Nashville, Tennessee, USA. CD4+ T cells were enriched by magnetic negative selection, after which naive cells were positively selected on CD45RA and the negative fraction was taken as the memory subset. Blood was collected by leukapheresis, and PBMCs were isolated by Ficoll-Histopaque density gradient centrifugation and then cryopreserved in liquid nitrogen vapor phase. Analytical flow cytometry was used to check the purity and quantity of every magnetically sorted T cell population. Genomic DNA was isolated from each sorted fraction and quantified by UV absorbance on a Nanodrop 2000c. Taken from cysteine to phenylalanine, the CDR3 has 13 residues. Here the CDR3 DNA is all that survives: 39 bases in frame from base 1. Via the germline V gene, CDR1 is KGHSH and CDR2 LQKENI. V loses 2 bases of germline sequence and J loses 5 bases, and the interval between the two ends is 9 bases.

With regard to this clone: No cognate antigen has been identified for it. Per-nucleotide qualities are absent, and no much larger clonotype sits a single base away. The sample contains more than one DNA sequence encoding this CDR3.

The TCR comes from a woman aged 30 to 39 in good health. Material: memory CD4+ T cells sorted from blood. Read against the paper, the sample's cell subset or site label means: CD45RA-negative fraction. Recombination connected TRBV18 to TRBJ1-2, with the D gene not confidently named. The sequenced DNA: TGTGCCAGCTCACCAACTGGTAATTATGGCTACACCTTC. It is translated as CASSPTGNYGYTF.